Listed below are T cell receptor beta chains from one sample, sequenced in a study of T cell changes during pregnancy in multiple sclerosis. This table comes from immunoSEQ multiplex PCR, and its TCRdb copy is limited to in-frame clones, with some not included. The sample lists about 75,000 clones; roughly 90% were seen once. The material was peripheral blood, obtained in the first trimester of pregnancy. The receptor set was obtained from a female donor in good health, enrolled as a control in a pregnancy study. Both conserved end residues are part of each CDR3. A D gene is named only where the DNA matches it firmly. The listing skips clone size in some rows; elsewhere it reads once, few, many or a size class.

j_call,d_call,v_call,clone_size,cdr3_aa,cdr3_nt
TRBJ2-1,NA,TRBV21-1,NA,CASSKSRGQVEPGQFF,TGTGCCAGCAGCAAATCGAGGGGACAGGTTGAACCCGGGCAGTTCTTC
TRBJ2-6,NA,TRBV18,NA,CASSPPQVGANVLTF,TGTGCCAGCTCACCACCGCAGGTTGGGGCCAACGTCCTGACTTTC
TRBJ2-2,TRBD1,TRBV5-1,NA,CASKRSGTGAASDTGELFF,TGCGCCAGCAAAAGGTCAGGGACAGGGGCTGCCTCGGACACCGGGGAGCTGTTTTTT
TRBJ1-1,NA,TRBV12-5,few,CASGRGVTEAFF,TGTGCTAGTGGGAGAGGAGTCACTGAAGCTTTCTTT
TRBJ2-5,TRBD1,TRBV5-8,NA,CASSYGQGVKTQYF,TGTGCCAGCAGCTACGGACAGGGTGTAAAGACCCAGTACTTC
TRBJ1-2,NA,TRBV19,NA,CASSLAGSYGYTF,TGTGCCAGTAGTTTGGCAGGGTCTTACGGCTACACCTTC
TRBJ1-1,NA,TRBV6-5,once,CASRRPSYTEAFF,TGTGCCAGTAGGAGGCCAAGTTACACTGAAGCTTTCTTT
TRBJ1-2,TRBD1,TRBV18,NA,CASSPQTGGYGYTF,TGTGCCAGCTCACCCCAGACAGGGGGCTATGGCTACACCTTC
TRBJ1-2,NA,TRBV27,NA,CASSPRSGLRDGYTF,TGTGCCAGCAGTCCTCGCAGCGGATTAAGGGATGGCTACACCTTC
TRBJ2-1,TRBD2,TRBV9,NA,CASSVDQRGSYNEQFF,TGTGCCAGCAGCGTAGACCAGCGGGGGTCCTACAATGAGCAGTTCTTC
TRBJ1-3,NA,TRBV7-8,NA,CASSLGGSLYSGNTIYF,TGTGCCAGCAGCTTAGGGGGCAGCCTTTACTCTGGAAACACCATATATTTT
TRBJ2-3,NA,TRBV4-2,NA,CASSQEVWAKDYPRDTQYF,TGTGCCAGCAGCCAAGAAGTTTGGGCTAAGGACTACCCCAGGGATACGCAGTATTTT
TRBJ2-7,NA,TRBV21-1,NA,CASSKGGLRGLLSYEQYF,TGTGCCAGCAGCAAAGGTGGGTTAAGGGGACTCCTATCCTACGAGCAGTACTTC
TRBJ2-2,TRBD2,TRBV7-2,NA,CASSRGGASLNTGELFF,TGTGCCAGCAGCCGGGGGGGGGCTAGCCTAAACACCGGGGAGCTGTTTTTT
TRBJ1-1,NA,TRBV27,NA,CASSSKQASAFF,TGTGCCAGCAGTTCCAAACAGGCATCAGCTTTCTTT
TRBJ1-2,NA,TRBV15,once,CATSRSNRAGYGYTF,TGTGCCACCAGCAGATCCAACAGGGCCGGTTATGGCTACACCTTC
TRBJ1-1,NA,TRBV5-6,NA,CASSLGYRSEVSEAFF,TGTGCCAGCAGCTTGGGGTATAGGAGCGAGGTCAGTGAAGCTTTCTTT
TRBJ1-5,TRBD1,TRBV4-1,NA,CASSRDRDLQPQHF,TGCGCCAGCAGCCGAGACAGGGATCTTCAGCCCCAGCATTTT
TRBJ1-2,TRBD1,TRBV5-4,NA,CASSALQGAYGYTF,TGTGCCAGCAGCGCTTTACAGGGGGCCTATGGCTACACCTTC